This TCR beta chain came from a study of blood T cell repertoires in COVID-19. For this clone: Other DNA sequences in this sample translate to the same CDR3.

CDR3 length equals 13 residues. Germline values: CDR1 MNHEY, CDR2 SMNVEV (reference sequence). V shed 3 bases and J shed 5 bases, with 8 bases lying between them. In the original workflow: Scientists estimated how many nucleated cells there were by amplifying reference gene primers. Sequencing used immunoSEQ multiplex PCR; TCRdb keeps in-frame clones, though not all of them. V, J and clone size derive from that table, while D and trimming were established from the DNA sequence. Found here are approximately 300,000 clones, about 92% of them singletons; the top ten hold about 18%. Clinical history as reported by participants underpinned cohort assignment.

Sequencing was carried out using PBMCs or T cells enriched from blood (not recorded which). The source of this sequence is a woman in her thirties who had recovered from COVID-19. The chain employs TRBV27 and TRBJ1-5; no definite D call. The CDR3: CASSLEGDQPQHF. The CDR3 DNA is TGTGCCAGCAGTTTGGAGGGAGATCAGCCCCAGCATTTT.